This T cell receptor (beta chain) was captured in a study of cytomegalovirus exposure and HLA in healthy donors. In the PCR, 60 Vbeta and 13 Jbeta primers were used. Here immunoSEQ multiplex PCR was the method, and the copy in TCRdb shows in-frame clones only, minus some. The sample shows under 200,000 clones, roughly 85% of them seen only once. Donors counted as nominally healthy when sampled, yet unrecorded immune exposures were likely. What was sequenced was PBMCs. The receptor comes from a man in his fifties or sixties in good health and CMV-seropositive.

The CDR3 bases are TGTGCCAGCAGCAAAGGGGGCAAGGACGAGATCTCTGAAAAACTGTTTTTT. Encoded protein: CASSKGGKDEISEKLFF. The rearrangement uses TRBV21-1 and TRBJ1-4; the table calls TRBD1, which could not be checked here. TRBV21-1 is marked as a pseudogene. This CDR3 has 17 amino acids.